A single sample is the source of the 20 T cell receptor beta chains below, sequenced in a study of T cells in Graves' hyperthyroidism and ophthalmopathy. TCR beta CDR3 region amplification was performed from RNA transcripts. The primer set for the first-round RT-PCR of the TCR CDR3 was HTBI. In TCRdb, the multiplex PCR reads were re-called with MiXCR into one record per CDR3 protein. Of about 640,000 distinct CDR3 sequences detected, under 25% appear once; the ten largest clones hold 34%. The specimen was blood. The receptors shown here come from a man between 25 and 39 years old with Graves' ophthalmopathy.

The rearrangement links TRBV20-1 to TRBJ2-1; possibly TRBD1 for D (5 bases). Per germline, CDR1 DFQATT and CDR2 SNEGSKA (reference sequence). The CDR3 sequence is 15 residues long. The V and J ends lost 3 bases and 1 base respectively, with 13 bases between them. CDR3 protein: CSASRALLSYNEQFF. The DNA of the CDR3 is TGCAGTGCTAGCAGGGCCCTACTTTCCTACAATGAGCAGTTCTTC.

The table lists this clonotype with many counts. The chain links TRBV20-1 to TRBJ1-4; D possibly corresponds to TRBD1 (6 bases). The CDR3 spans 15 residues. With 0 bases removed from V and 4 bases from J, the gap between germline ends came to 12 bases. Germline V gene lookup returns CDR1 DFQATT and CDR2 SNEGSKA (reference sequence). CDR3 nucleotide sequence: TGCAGTGCTAGAGAATGGGGGACAAGTAATGAAAAACTGTTTTTT. Its translation: CSAREWGTSNEKLFF.

This clonotype was recorded many times. The chain recombines TRBV28 with TRBJ2-3, with 9 bases identical to TRBD2. The CDR3 consists of 17 residues. Germline values: CDR1 MDHEN, CDR2 SYDVKM. The V gene end was trimmed by 5 bases and the J gene end by 8 bases; junction bases not matched to a gene: 17. The CDR3 loop is CASSTPQGLAGIGTQYF. Written as DNA, the CDR3 is TGTGCCAGCAGTACCCCTCAGGGGCTAGCGGGAATTGGTACGCAGTATTTT.

This rearrangement joins TRBV3-1 to TRBJ2-7; D perhaps matches TRBD2 (7 bases). Deletions cut 1 base from V and 5 bases from J, with 12 bases between. The CDR3 is 14 residues long. The germline V gene has CDR1 LGHDT and CDR2 YNNKEL (reference sequence). For the CDR3, the DNA is TGTGCCAGCAGCCAAGGAGGGGGGGGGCACGAGCAGTACTTC. It yields the protein CASSQGGGGHEQYF.

This clonotype was observed at least ten times. The rearrangement uses TRBV20-1 and TRBJ1-5, with 7 bases lining up with TRBD1. In germline, CDR1 is DFQATT, CDR2 SNEGSKA (reference sequence). Trimming took 1 base from V and 6 from J; bases not matched to a gene: 9. The CDR3 loop spans 15 amino acids. The CDR3 DNA is TGCAGTGCTAGAGTTGAGACAGGGCTTTTTCAGCCCCAGCATTTT. This translates into CSARVETGLFQPQHF.

In this sample, this clonotype turned up a few times. The rearrangement links TRBV2 to TRBJ2-1; D not certain. Trimming took off 4 bases at V and 9 bases at J, with 16 bases between the two ends. The CDR3 loop spans 14 amino acids. Germline CDR1 and CDR2: SNHLY and FYNNEI. This CDR3 is CASSGVQGAAEQFF. In DNA form, the CDR3 reads TGTGCCAGCAGTGGGGTACAAGGAGCAGCTGAGCAGTTCTTC.

This chain connects TRBV6-1 to TRBJ2-7; 12 bases fit TRBD2. J gave up 2 bases and V 7 bases, and 3 bases lay outside the gene matches. The CDR3 loop spans 14 amino acids. The germline V gene has CDR1 MNHNS and CDR2 SASEGT. Here the CDR3 DNA reads TGTGCCAGCACTGGACTAGCGGGGACCTACGAGCAGTACTTC. This encodes CASTGLAGTYEQYF.

V and J are TRBV6-1 and TRBJ2-5; TRBD1 matches 8 bases. Germline lookup yields CDR1 MNHNS and CDR2 SASEGT. The CDR3 consists of 13 residues. J was trimmed by 3 bases and V by 7 bases; bases with no gene match: 4. The CDR3 is CASTSQGEETQYF. CDR3 bases: TGTGCCAGCACCTCACAGGGGGAAGAGACCCAGTACTTC.

The chain couples TRBV5-1 to TRBJ2-7, with D unclear. The CDR3 contains 13 residues. The V and J ends lost 3 bases and 6 bases respectively, with 13 bases between them. CDR1 and CDR2 from the germline V gene are SGHRS and YFSETQ. CDR3 loop: CASSSSGGTEQYF. CDR3 DNA: TGCGCCAGCAGCTCCTCCGGTGGTACCGAGCAGTACTTC.

The V gene is TRBV6-2 or TRBV6-3, the J gene TRBJ2-7; D is ambiguous. CDR3 length: 12 amino acids. Trimming removed 6 bases at V and 0 bases at J, with 6 bases between. Germline loops: CDR1 MNHEY, CDR2 SVGEGT. The CDR3, as DNA: TGTGCCAGCAGCCGGAACTCCTACGAGCAGTACTTC. It is translated as CASSRNSYEQYF.

The chain joins TRBV10-3 to TRBJ1-5; D is uncertain. V was trimmed by 3 bases and J by 3 bases, leaving 21 bases between them. The CDR3 covers 18 residues. CDR1 and CDR2 from the germline V gene are ENHRY and SYGVKD. The CDR3 sequence: CAISETFLGQEANQPQHF. The CDR3 DNA is TGTGCCATCAGTGAAACCTTCCTAGGGCAGGAGGCCAATCAGCCCCAGCATTTT.

Concerning this clonotype: A much more abundant neighbour one base away suggests this may be a read error. The rearrangement joins TRBV27 to TRBJ2-1, with 10 positions matching TRBD2. Germline V gives CDR1 MNHEY, CDR2 SMNVEV (reference sequence). This CDR3 is 15 amino acids long. The CDR3 nucleotides are TGTACCAGCAGAGAGACTAGCGGGCACTACAATGAGCAGTTCTTC. It yields the protein CTSRETSGHYNEQFF.

This clonotype was seen repeatedly, ten times or more. This chain joins TRBV20-1 and TRBJ2-3, with 10 bases matching TRBD2. CDR1 and CDR2 (germline): DFQATT, SNEGSKA (reference sequence). CDR3 length: 15 amino acids. V shed 2 bases and J 4 bases; nucleotides not matched to a gene: 6. CDR3 protein: CSARKGTSASDTQYF. The DNA of the CDR3 is TGCAGTGCTAGAAAAGGGACTAGCGCTTCAGATACGCAGTATTTT.

J is TRBJ1-1 and V is TRBV20-1, with D unclear. Trimming took off 4 bases at V and 8 bases at J, with 8 bases between the two ends. The CDR3 sequence is 10 residues long. The V gene's germline CDR1 is DFQATT and CDR2 SNEGSKA (reference sequence). The CDR3 nucleotides are TGCAGTGCTATGGAAGTGGAAGCTTTCTTT. It codes for CSAMEVEAFF.

Many counts were recorded for this clonotype. This chain connects TRBV6-1 to TRBJ1-6; 8 bases line up with TRBD1. The CDR3 is 16 residues long. Germline CDR1 is MNHNS and CDR2 is SASEGT. Losses at the gene ends were 5 bases for V and 6 bases for J; bases not matched to a gene: 9. CDR3 protein: CASSLTDRGGNSPLHF. In DNA form, the CDR3 reads TGTGCCAGCAGTCTCACTGACAGGGGCGGTAATTCACCCCTCCACTTT.

V is TRBV7-2 and J is TRBJ2-2; D ambiguous. Germline V lookup: CDR1 SGHTA, CDR2 FQGNSA. V gave up 5 bases and J gave up 5 bases, with 12 bases separating them. The CDR3 has 14 residues. CDR3 sequence reads: CASSEGWATGELFF. The CDR3 DNA follows: TGTGCCAGCAGCGAAGGATGGGCGACCGGGGAGCTGTTTTTT.

V and J are TRBV19 and TRBJ2-2; D not resolved. Trimming took off 8 bases at V and 6 bases at J, with 7 bases between the two ends. The CDR3 has 11 amino acids. Germline CDR1 and CDR2: LNHDA and SQIVND (reference sequence). The CDR3 loop reads CASQSAGELFF. CDR3 nucleotide sequence: TGTGCCAGTCAGAGCGCCGGGGAGCTGTTTTTT.

Only a few counts were recorded for this clonotype. The chain carries TRBV6-1 and TRBJ2-3; TRBD2 aligns across 9 bases. Trimming took 9 bases from V and 1 from J; bases not matched to a gene: 8. There are 15 residues in the CDR3. Per the germline V gene, CDR1 is MNHNS and CDR2 is SASEGT. CDR3 amino acids: CASFIAGDGTDTQYF. The CDR3 bases are TGTGCCAGTTTCATAGCGGGAGACGGCACAGATACGCAGTATTTT.

The chain couples TRBV7-2 to TRBJ1-5, with D unresolved. The CDR3 loop spans 15 amino acids. Germline values: CDR1 SGHTA, CDR2 FQGNSA. Trimming took 6 bases from V and 5 from J, leaving 17 bases between them. The CDR3 bases are TGTGCCAGCAGGGCTCAGCGGGGAAGGGATCAGCCCCAGCATTTT. Its protein is CASRAQRGRDQPQHF.

V and J are TRBV4-1 and TRBJ2-5, with a possible D match to TRBD2 (5 bases). This CDR3 is built from 21 residues. V was trimmed by 0 bases and J by 1 base, leaving 27 bases between them. Per the germline V gene, CDR1 is MGHRA and CDR2 is YSYEKL. In DNA, the CDR3 is TGCGCCAGCAGCCAAGATCAGACTTTGACCCCGGTGCGGGTACCCCAAGAGACCCAGTACTTC. This codes for CASSQDQTLTPVRVPQETQYF.